Each of the 31 T cell receptor beta chains below was sequenced from the same sample in a study of human T cells and chemical hapten exposure. TCRdb ran MiXCR on the RACE reads and lists one entry per CDR3 protein. The sample lists roughly 130,000 distinct CDR3 sequences; approximately 9.1% were seen once. Described time point: healthy volunteer bleed at 2 weeks. Total RNA came from unfractionated whole blood. The sequencing sample was made of whole blood. The receptors derive from a male donor in good health. Some clones in this sample may be carry-over from other donors' samples.

This clonotype showed up just a few times. The chain uses TRBV7-9 and TRBJ1-6; D gene uncertain. This CDR3 region has 18 residues. CDR1 is SEHNR, CDR2 FQNEAQ, per germline (reference sequence). V dropped 5 bases and J dropped 6 bases, with 23 bases sitting between them. CDR3 region: CASSKIPTGIRTNSPLHF. CDR3 DNA: TGTGCCAGCAGCAAGATTCCCACGGGTATCAGGACTAATTCACCCCTCCACTTT.

This chain links TRBV12-3 or TRBV12-4 with TRBJ1-3; D unclear. The CDR3 runs to 14 residues. V shed 2 bases and J shed 3 bases, with 8 bases lying between them. Written as DNA, the CDR3 is TGTGCCAGCAGTTTATCGGGCTTTGGAAACACCATATATTTT. As protein: CASSLSGFGNTIYF.

This clonotype was picked up many times. V is TRBV7-9 and J is TRBJ2-4; the match to TRBD1 covers 11 bases. Germline CDR1 is SEHNR and CDR2 is FQNEAQ (reference sequence). This CDR3 is built from 13 residues. Germline trimming cut 4 bases from V and 8 bases from J; bases unmatched to any gene: 1. The CDR3 DNA sequence: TGTGCCAGCAGCTGGGACAGGGGGGACATTCAGTACTTC. It yields the protein CASSWDRGDIQYF. Together with reference TRBV7-9 and TRBJ2-4, the CDR3 gives the full variable domain: DTGVSQNPRHKITKRGQNVTFRCDPISEHNRLYWYRQTLGQGPEFLTYFQNEAQLEKSRLLSDRFSAERPKGSFSTLEIQRTEQGDSAMYLCASSWDRGDIQYFGAGTRLSVL.

There are many counts of this clonotype. The chain couples TRBV5-1 to TRBJ2-1; no clear D. Germline CDR1 SGHRS, CDR2 YFSETQ. Trimming took 5 bases from V and 6 from J, leaving 6 bases between them. This CDR3 has 11 residues. For the CDR3, the DNA is TGCGCCAGCAGTAACGGCAATGAGCAGTTCTTC. This translates into CASSNGNEQFF.

CDR3 sequence reads: CASSAPIAGPRVNEQFF. In DNA form, the CDR3 reads TGTGCCAGTAGTGCCCCGATAGCGGGACCTAGGGTCAATGAGCAGTTCTTC. The chain couples TRBV19 to TRBJ2-1, with 8 positions matching TRBD2. The germline V gene encodes CDR1 LNHDA and CDR2 SQIVND (reference sequence). Losses at the gene ends were 5 bases for V and 6 bases for J; bases not matched to a gene: 15. The CDR3 extends over 17 amino acids.

This clonotype was recorded at least ten times. The CDR3 bases are TGTGCCAGCAGCCCGGGACAGGGTCCCTACGAGCAGTACTTC. Translation gives CASSPGQGPYEQYF. The rearrangement uses TRBV28 and TRBJ2-7; TRBD1 matches at 9 bases. Germline CDR1 reads MDHEN; CDR2 reads SYDVKM. V lost 6 bases, J lost 2 bases, and 5 bases stayed unmatched. The CDR3 length is 14 residues.

V is TRBV6-2 or TRBV6-3 and J is TRBJ1-5; no reliable D call. With 2 bases removed from V and 4 bases from J, the gap between germline ends came to 6 bases. This CDR3 region has 13 residues. The germline gives CDR1 MNHEY, CDR2 SVGEGT. The CDR3 DNA sequence: TGTGCCAGCAGTTACGCTACTAATCAGCCCCAGCATTTT. It encodes CASSYATNQPQHF.

In its sample, this clonotype was seen many times. This rearrangement joins TRBV20-1 to TRBJ2-7; 9 bases are shared with TRBD1. This CDR3 spans 16 amino acids. In germline, CDR1 is DFQATT, CDR2 SNEGSKA (reference sequence). V lost 3 bases and J lost 3; bases outside the gene matches: 12. CDR3 DNA sequence: TGCAGTGCTAGGGCCCCGGGACAGGGAATGGACTACGAGCAGTACTTC. Its translation: CSARAPGQGMDYEQYF.

V usage is TRBV10-3 and J usage is TRBJ2-7; 8 bases map to TRBD1. The V segment lost 0 bases and the J segment 3 bases; nucleotides outside the gene matches: 7. The CDR3 has 16 amino acids. Looked up from germline, CDR1 is ENHRY and CDR2 is SYGVKD. The CDR3 is CAISESWQGAFYEQYF. The CDR3, as DNA: TGTGCCATCAGTGAGTCTTGGCAGGGGGCCTTCTACGAGCAGTACTTC.

The rearrangement links TRBV2 to TRBJ2-2; 8 nucleotides agree with TRBD1. The germline V gene encodes CDR1 SNHLY and CDR2 FYNNEI. CDR3 length: 16 residues. V lost 2 bases and J lost 7; bases outside the gene matches: 9. Written as DNA, the CDR3 is TGTGCCAGCAGTGAAAGTGGACAGGGTCTCAGCGGGGAGCTGTTTTTT. Translated, it gives CASSESGQGLSGELFF.

This clonotype occurred a few times. The rearrangement joins TRBV20-1 to TRBJ2-1; 7 nucleotides align to TRBD2. V dropped 6 bases and J dropped 0; count of bases not matched to a gene: 8. The CDR3 spans 15 residues. Germline V gene sequence: CDR1 DFQATT, CDR2 SNEGSKA (reference sequence). This CDR3 is CSAGSGVSSYNEQFF. The DNA for the CDR3 is TGCAGTGCCGGGAGCGGGGTAAGCTCCTACAATGAGCAGTTCTTC.

There are a few counts of this clonotype. The chain couples TRBV20-1 to TRBJ2-7; D not resolved. CDR1 is DFQATT and CDR2 is SNEGSKA in the germline V gene (reference sequence). V was pared by 4 bases and J by 4 bases, with 8 bases between. This CDR3 contains 11 residues. As DNA, the CDR3 is TGCAGTGCTATGGTATCTTACGAGCAGTACTTC. This codes for CSAMVSYEQYF.

In this sample, this clonotype turned up many times. This chain joins TRBV4-1 and TRBJ2-1, with TRBD1 as a possible D gene (6 bases). Germline CDR1 and CDR2: MGHRA and YSYEKL. The CDR3 is made up of 14 amino acids. V lost 4 bases and J lost 4, with 11 bases in between. The CDR3 is CASSLRQDYNEQFF. The DNA for the CDR3 is TGCGCCAGCAGCCTAAGACAGGATTACAATGAGCAGTTCTTC.

This clonotype was recorded at least ten times. The chain recombines TRBV5-6 with TRBJ2-6; D gene unclear. Per the germline V gene, CDR1 is SGHDT and CDR2 is YYEEEE. Trimming left V 7 bases short and J 4 bases short, with 15 bases between. This CDR3 spans 15 amino acids. The CDR3 sequence: CASAYPGVGANVLTF. For the CDR3, the DNA is TGTGCCAGCGCGTACCCTGGTGTCGGGGCCAACGTCCTGACTTTC.

The chain combines TRBV30 with TRBJ1-1, with D perhaps TRBD1 (5 bases). Trimming took 6 bases from V and 4 from J, leaving 12 bases between them. The germline V gene has CDR1 GTSNPN and CDR2 SVGIG (reference sequence). The CDR3 runs 12 residues. The CDR3 loop is CACSRDATEAFF. The CDR3 nucleotides are TGTGCCTGTTCCAGGGATGCCACTGAAGCTTTCTTT.

As concerns this clonotype: A single base separates this from a much larger clone, so it may be a read error. V is TRBV7-2 and J is TRBJ1-4, with 9 bases matching TRBD1. CDR1 is SGHTA, CDR2 FQGNSA, per germline. This CDR3 contains 17 residues. The CDR3 DNA is TGTGTCAGCAGCCCTACGCGAGGACAGGGGTTACATGAAAAACTGTTTTTT. It specifies CVSSPTRGQGLHEKLFF. The complete variable domain, with remaining parts taken from reference TRBV7-2 and TRBJ1-4, reads GAGVSQSPSNKVTEKGKDVELRCDPISGHTALYWYRQSLGQGLEFLIYFQGNSAPDKSGLPSDRFSAERTGGSVSTLTIQRTQQEDSAVYLCVSSPTRGQGLHEKLFFGSGTQLSVL.

The sample holds many counts of this clonotype. The chain employs TRBV3-1 and TRBJ2-3; 8 bases agree with TRBD2. CDR1 and CDR2 (germline): LGHDT, YNNKEL (reference sequence). V gave up 0 bases and J gave up 2 bases; unmatched junction bases: 10. The CDR3 is made up of 18 amino acids. This CDR3 is CASSQESVSGIPTDTQYF. The CDR3, as DNA: TGTGCCAGCAGCCAAGAAAGCGTTAGCGGGATACCCACAGATACGCAGTATTTT.

The chain links TRBV18 to TRBJ2-7; D gene ambiguous. V was shortened by 5 bases and J by 2 bases, with 13 bases between the two germline ends. Per the germline V gene, CDR1 is KGHSH and CDR2 is LQKENI. There are 14 residues in the CDR3. CDR3: CASSSYQDPYEQYF. The CDR3 DNA reads as TGTGCCAGCTCATCATACCAGGACCCCTACGAGCAGTACTTC.

This clonotype was counted a few times. The genes are TRBV6-6 and TRBJ2-3; 9 bases are shared with TRBD1. Trimming at V came to 5 bases and at J to 4 bases, leaving 13 bases not matched to a gene. The length of the CDR3 is 17 residues. Germline CDR1 is MNHNY and CDR2 is SVGAGI (reference sequence). CDR3 protein: CASSRSLQGAPSDTQYF. CDR3 coding DNA: TGTGCCAGCAGTAGATCCCTACAGGGGGCTCCTTCAGATACGCAGTATTTT.

This clonotype was counted a few times. The gene calls are TRBV5-6 and TRBJ2-2; D possibly uses TRBD1 or TRBD2 (6 bases each). This CDR3 spans 17 amino acids. The V end lost 0 bases, the J end lost 3 bases, and 15 bases lay between the germline ends. Germline-derived CDR1 and CDR2 are SGHDT and YYEEEE. This CDR3 is CASSLGPGARYTGELFF. As DNA, the CDR3 is TGTGCCAGCAGCTTGGGCCCGGGGGCGAGGTACACCGGGGAGCTGTTTTTT.

The CDR3 bases are TGTGCCAGCATCGCCCCCCGCCAGGGGGGCGAGACCCAGTACTTC. Translating gives CASIAPRQGGETQYF. This sequence joins TRBV7-9 and TRBJ2-5; TRBD1 is a possible D gene (7 bases). Trimming shortened V by 7 bases and J by 5 bases, and 20 bases separated the two germline ends. This CDR3 is 15 amino acids long. Germline V gives CDR1 SEHNR, CDR2 FQNEAQ (reference sequence).

This clonotype occurred many times. V and J are TRBV25-1 and TRBJ2-1, with TRBD1 matching over 7 bases. The germline V gene has CDR1 MGHDK and CDR2 SYGVNS. With V trimmed by 4 bases and J by 3 bases, 12 bases remained unmatched. The CDR3 totals 17 residues. As DNA, the CDR3 is TGTGCCAGCAGTGGGAGAGGGGGCGCAAAGGGCTACAATGAGCAGTTCTTC. Residues: CASSGRGGAKGYNEQFF.

Only a few counts were recorded for this clonotype. J is TRBJ2-1 and V is TRBV7-2; 16 bases align to TRBD2. V dropped 1 base and J dropped 5; count of bases not matched to a gene: 8. This CDR3 comprises 19 residues. Germline-derived CDR1 and CDR2 are SGHTA and FQGNSA. The CDR3 DNA is TGTGCCAGCAGCTTAGGGCCGGGACTAGCGGGGGGGCTGAACAATGAGCAGTTCTTC. Its protein is CASSLGPGLAGGLNNEQFF.

This clonotype was observed a few times. V and J are TRBV7-9 and TRBJ2-1; TRBD2 matches 9 bases. This CDR3 comprises 15 residues. J gave up 8 bases and V 3 bases, and 8 bases lay outside the gene matches. Germline CDR1 is SEHNR and CDR2 is FQNEAQ (reference sequence). As DNA, the CDR3 is TGTGCCAGCAGCTTGGGGCTAGCGGGGTCGGATGAGCAGTTCTTC. It specifies CASSLGLAGSDEQFF.

The chain combines TRBV11-2 with TRBJ2-5; 7 nucleotides align to TRBD2. Germline CDR1 is SGHAT and CDR2 is FQNNGV. The CDR3 sequence is 17 residues long. The junction had 10 bases not matched to a gene; V was cut back by 0 bases and J by 3 bases. The CDR3 reads CASSLDFWASGKETQYF. In DNA form, the CDR3 reads TGTGCCAGCAGCTTAGATTTTTGGGCTAGCGGAAAAGAGACCCAGTACTTC.

This clonotype was counted many times. This chain uses TRBV2 with TRBJ2-7, with TRBD2 matching 10 bases. The CDR3 runs 14 residues. Trimming took 7 bases from V and 0 from J; bases not matched to a gene: 3. CDR1 and CDR2 from the germline V gene are SNHLY and FYNNEI. The CDR3 sequence is CASTASGGSYEQYF. The CDR3 DNA reads TGTGCCAGCACGGCTAGCGGGGGCTCCTACGAGCAGTACTTC.

This clonotype was seen only a few times. The chain uses TRBV18 and TRBJ2-3, with 15 nucleotides matching TRBD2. With V trimmed by 3 bases and J by 1 base, 5 bases remained unmatched. This CDR3 is built from 18 residues. Germline V CDR1 and CDR2: KGHSH, LQKENI. CDR3 region: CASSPPGLAGGGTDTQYF. The CDR3 DNA is TGTGCCAGCTCACCCCCCGGACTAGCGGGAGGGGGCACAGATACGCAGTATTTT. Full variable domain (rest looked up from reference TRBV18 and TRBJ2-3): NAGVMQNPRHLVRRRGQEARLRCSPMKGHSHVYWYRQLPEEGLKFMVYLQKENIIDESGMPKERFSAEFPKEGPSILRIQQVVRGDSAAYFCASSPPGLAGGGTDTQYFGPGTRLTVL.

This clonotype was recorded a few times. The chain links TRBV6-5 to TRBJ2-3, with TRBD1 identical over 9 bases. This CDR3 has 16 amino acids. Trimming removed 2 bases from V and 2 bases from J; junction bases left unmatched: 5. The germline CDR1 and CDR2 sequences are MNHEY and SVGAGI. For the CDR3, the DNA is TGTGCCAGCAGTTACCGGACAGGGGATACCACAGATACGCAGTATTTT. It is translated as CASSYRTGDTTDTQYF.

V is TRBV6-1 and J is TRBJ1-1; D is perhaps TRBD1 (5 bases). Per the germline V gene, CDR1 is MNHNS and CDR2 is SASEGT. This CDR3 is built from 15 residues. Trimming shortened V by 4 bases and J by 0 bases, and 12 bases separated the two germline ends. The CDR3 DNA reads TGTGCCAGCAGTGTGACAGCGGGCATGAACACTGAAGCTTTCTTT. This sequence encodes CASSVTAGMNTEAFF.

Only a few counts were recorded for this clonotype. This chain links TRBV5-5 with TRBJ2-2; D perhaps matches TRBD2 (5 bases). Germline CDR1 reads SGHKS; CDR2 reads YYEKEE (reference sequence). There are 14 residues in the CDR3. Trimming left V 0 bases short and J 7 bases short, with 10 bases between. The CDR3 reads CASSLGGGGGELFF. The CDR3 nucleotides are TGTGCCAGCAGCTTGGGCGGCGGAGGCGGGGAGCTGTTTTTT.

This clonotype was detected a few times. The genes are TRBV3-1 and TRBJ2-1; the match to TRBD2 covers 15 bases. The trim removed 4 bases at V and 0 bases at J, leaving 4 bases unmatched. The CDR3 runs 18 residues. Germline CDR1 LGHDT, CDR2 YNNKEL (reference sequence). CDR3 in DNA: TGTGCCAGCAGCCCGGGACTAGCGGGAGGCAACTCCTACAATGAGCAGTTCTTC. It yields the protein CASSPGLAGGNSYNEQFF.